A selection of T cell receptor beta chains follows, all from one sample in a study of T cell repertoires in cytomegalovirus infection. From the reads, TCRdb called clonotypes with MiXCR, one entry per CDR3 protein. The sample records fewer than 250,000 distinct CDR3 sequences, 9% to 15% being singletons. The sample consisted of PBMCs. Source of these receptors: a human donor in good health (CMV status not recorded). Some clones in this sample may be carry-over from other donors' samples. Each CDR3 is given with its conserved first and last residue. The D gene is left open where the match is weak. The size of a clone is reported for some rows only, either as once, few or many, or as a class for expanded clones.

D gene	V gene	clone size	J gene	CDR3 protein	CDR3 DNA
TRBD2	TRBV5-1	many	TRBJ2-2	CASSSWTSGGGGELFF	TGCGCCAGCAGTTCGTGGACTAGCGGGGGCGGCGGGGAGCTGTTTTTT
-	TRBV29-1	-	TRBJ2-7	CSVGKSYEQYF	TGCAGCGTTGGGAAGTCCTACGAGCAGTACTTC
-	TRBV6-2/TRBV6-3	many	TRBJ2-4	CASSSGTKNIQYF	TGTGCCAGCAGTTCGGGAACCAAAAACATTCAGTACTTC
TRBD1	TRBV7-2	many	TRBJ2-5	CASSVQGAGGETQYF	TGTGCCAGCAGTGTGCAGGGGGCGGGTGGAGAGACCCAGTACTTC
-	TRBV20-1	many	TRBJ2-5	CSARATLQETQYF	TGCAGTGCTAGAGCGACTCTCCAAGAGACCCAGTACTTC
TRBD2	TRBV6-4	-	TRBJ2-1	CASSDNPTPGLAWNEQFF	TGTGCCAGCAGTGACAACCCAACCCCGGGACTAGCGTGGAATGAGCAGTTCTTC
-	TRBV7-2	many	TRBJ1-2	CASSLATAAGGYTF	TGTGCCAGCAGCTTAGCCACAGCGGCTGGGGGCTACACCTTC
TRBD2	TRBV28	few	TRBJ2-7	CASSSPGLAGGYEQYF	TGTGCCAGCAGTTCTCCGGGACTAGCGGGAGGCTACGAGCAGTACTTC
-	TRBV7-2	many	TRBJ1-1	CASSMTGEAFF	TGTGCCAGCAGCATGACAGGTGAAGCTTTCTTT
TRBD2	TRBV19	-	TRBJ2-1	CASTRLAAGSYNEQFF	TGTGCCAGTACCCGACTAGCGGCTGGCTCCTACAATGAGCAGTTCTTC
-	TRBV5-5	-	TRBJ2-7	CASSLERQATYEQYF	TGTGCCAGCAGCTTGGAACGGCAGGCTACCTACGAGCAGTACTTC
-	TRBV29-1	few	TRBJ2-3	CSARGRNGGDTQYF	TGCAGCGCCCGCGGCAGGAACGGAGGAGATACGCAGTATTTT
-	TRBV7-3	few	TRBJ1-1	CASSLGGKGTEAFF	TGTGCCAGCAGCTTAGGGGGAAAGGGCACTGAAGCTTTCTTT
-	TRBV7-8	many	TRBJ2-5	CASSYLGGGGGGTQYF	TGTGCCAGCAGCTACTTAGGAGGGGGGGGCGGAGGGACCCAGTACTTC
-	TRBV12-3/TRBV12-4	-	TRBJ2-7	CASKTGVEQYF	TGTGCCAGCAAGACCGGTGTCGAGCAGTACTTC
TRBD2	TRBV7-2	many	TRBJ2-3	CASSGSGYATDTQYF	TGTGCCAGCAGCGGTAGCGGGTACGCCACAGATACGCAGTATTTT
-	TRBV12-3/TRBV12-4	few	TRBJ2-1	CASSLVGGYEQFF	TGTGCCAGCAGTTTAGTGGGGGGCTATGAGCAGTTCTTC
-	TRBV29-1	many	TRBJ1-1	CSVGNTEAFF	TGCAGCGTTGGGAACACTGAAGCTTTCTTT
TRBD2	TRBV6-2/TRBV6-3	many	TRBJ2-3	CASSFSQREPPPDTQYF	TGTGCCAGCAGTTTCTCCCAGCGGGAGCCCCCCCCAGATACGCAGTATTTT
-	TRBV5-6	-	TRBJ1-2	CASSFRDGYTF	TGTGCCAGCAGCTTTCGGGATGGCTACACCTTC
-	TRBV5-4	many	TRBJ2-3	CASSLDQTSTDTQYF	TGTGCCAGCAGCTTGGACCAAACTAGCACAGATACGCAGTATTTT
TRBD2	TRBV5-1	-	TRBJ2-2	CASSFLADANTGELFF	TGCGCCAGCAGCTTTCTAGCGGATGCGAACACCGGGGAGCTGTTTTTT
TRBD2	TRBV2	few	TRBJ2-3	CASRISGTTDTQYF	TGTGCCAGCAGAATTAGCGGGACCACAGATACGCAGTATTTT
-	TRBV14	few	TRBJ1-1	CASTPQGLTEKAFF	TGTGCCAGCACCCCCCAAGGACTCACAGAGAAAGCTTTCTTT
-	TRBV27	few	TRBJ1-5	CASSLLPLESNQPQHF	TGTGCCAGCAGTTTACTCCCCCTAGAAAGCAATCAGCCCCAGCATTTT
TRBD2	TRBV7-2	many	TRBJ2-1	CASSPPGGGKNEQFF	TGTGCCAGCAGCCCACCCGGGGGGGGTAAAAATGAGCAGTTCTTC
-	TRBV19	-	TRBJ2-5	CASSFPRGQETQYF	TGTGCCAGTAGTTTCCCACGGGGCCAAGAGACCCAGTACTTC
-	TRBV19	-	TRBJ1-6	CASIEGQGNSPLHF	TGTGCCAGTATTGAGGGGCAGGGCAATTCACCCCTCCACTTT
TRBD1	TRBV7-9	many	TRBJ2-1	CASSLRRTGQGAYEQFF	TGTGCCAGCAGCTTAAGAAGAACAGGACAGGGGGCATATGAGCAGTTCTTC
TRBD1	TRBV7-2	many	TRBJ1-2	CASSSGTGSYGYTF	TGTGCCAGCAGCTCGGGGACAGGGTCCTATGGCTACACCTTC
TRBD2	TRBV5-4	few	TRBJ2-7	CASSFKRGGPYEQYF	TGTGCCAGCAGCTTCAAGCGGGGGGGACCCTACGAGCAGTACTTC
-	TRBV28	many	TRBJ1-5	CASSSSGTHSTHF	TGTGCCAGCAGTTCCTCGGGAACACATAGCACGCATTTT
TRBD1	TRBV4-2	-	TRBJ1-1	CASSQGDRANAEAFF	TGTGCCAGCAGCCAAGGCGACAGGGCGAACGCTGAAGCTTTCTTT
-	TRBV11-2	many	TRBJ2-4	CASSTMTRTRNIQYF	TGTGCCAGCAGCACCATGACTAGAACCCGAAACATTCAGTACTTC
-	TRBV4-2	few	TRBJ2-2	CASSQDLAYTNTGELFF	TGTGCCAGCAGCCAAGATCTCGCATACACGAACACCGGGGAGCTGTTTTTT
TRBD1	TRBV20-1	-	TRBJ1-5	CSARDSEEGQGFWGDQPQHF	TGCAGTGCTAGAGATAGTGAGGAGGGACAGGGTTTTTGGGGCGATCAGCCCCAGCATTTT
-	TRBV7-3	many	TRBJ1-1	CASSLGGEGTEAFF	TGTGCCAGCAGCTTGGGTGGGGAGGGGACTGAAGCTTTCTTT
TRBD2	TRBV7-2	many	TRBJ2-5	CASRGGETQYF	TGTGCCAGCCGCGGGGGAGAGACCCAGTACTTC
TRBD1	TRBV7-2	few	TRBJ2-7	CASSVRGTGTYEQYF	TGTGCCAGCAGCGTTCGCGGGACAGGGACCTACGAGCAGTACTTC
TRBD2	TRBV12-3/TRBV12-4	few	TRBJ2-7	CASSLLAGVDEQYF	TGTGCCAGCAGCCTTCTAGCGGGAGTCGACGAGCAGTACTTC
-	TRBV4-3	-	TRBJ2-5	CASSQDKGGEETQYF	TGCGCCAGCAGCCAAGATAAGGGCGGGGAGGAGACCCAGTACTTC
-	TRBV2	few	TRBJ1-5	CASSLRAGVDQPQHF	TGTGCCAGCAGCCTCAGAGCGGGGGTGGATCAGCCCCAGCATTTT